This record looks at one TCR beta chain sequence and its context. Its antigen remains undetermined. Within one base of it there is no much larger clone, and no base qualities were kept. The cohort included 29 patients with locally advanced or metastatic urothelial carcinoma who were treated at Memorial Sloan Kettering on a trial protocol. Peripheral blood mononuclear cells were collected pretreatment and during treatment, with between 1 and 8 total time points per patient. The Qiagen DNeasy Blood extraction kit was used to purify genomic DNA from total PBMCs and tumor samples. PBMCs were collected pretreatment and during treatment and were isolated and stored as previously described. The data are from a study of PD-L1 blockade in urothelial cancer (TCRdb year 2017). For the study in its entirety: Therapy was started in the mid-2010s for all patients, and atezolizumab 1,200 mg was administered intravenously every 3 weeks. Pretreatment tumor samples and matched peripheral blood, collected serially before and after atezolizumab treatment, underwent TCR sequencing. About 90% of the roughly 29 patients were identified as males with urothelial cancer of bladder origin, and a prior smoking history was reported by 18 of 29 patients. Durable clinical benefit was achieved by nine patients and was not achieved by 20 patients. The study, an exploratory multi-omic analysis, examined somatic, immune and clinical correlates of response to PD-L1 blockade with atezolizumab in urothelial cancer. Blood samples gave a median of approximately 150,000 T cells and 83,000 or so unique TCRs, with a median clonality of 0.080. In the same patients, pretreatment tumors underwent whole exome sequencing and RNA sequencing in addition to TCR sequencing. Durable clinical benefit was defined as progression-free survival longer than 6 months, and TCR features were also tested against progression-free and overall survival. Some 29 patients had pretreatment blood TCR-seq, some 25 had at least one posttreatment blood collection, and some 25 had tumor TCR-seq. An ECOG performance status of 0 or 1 was recorded for the patients, and 0 to 3 prior chemotherapy regimens had been received by the patients. Blood samples were analyzed 3 weeks after the start of treatment (second dose) and 6 weeks after the start of treatment. Findings and caveats that apply to the study as a whole: Improved progression-free and overall survival was associated with having pretreatment peripheral blood TCR clonality below the median. Because of the small sample size (n ≈ 31) and the many exploratory analyses performed, the results are intended to be regarded as hypothesis-generating. Patients with durable benefit showed greater expansion of tumor-associated TCR clones in peripheral blood 3 weeks after starting treatment (n of about 22, p = 0.022).

Synthetic TCR analog templates were spiked into each PCR to estimate absolute template abundance from read counts. TCRbeta CDR3 regions were amplified from genomic DNA with bias-controlled V and J gene primers using the immunoSEQ assay. Sequencing of rearranged TCRbeta segments was performed at approximately 20X coverage. Under the source paper's analysis protocol: Sequencing errors were corrected by clustering and CDR3s were annotated against IMGT to assign V, D and J genes. Only productive TCRbeta rearrangements were used in downstream analyses, excluding out-of-frame or stop-codon sequences. Clonality was computed as one minus Shannon entropy normalized by the log of the number of unique productive sequences. Fisher's exact test with Benjamini-Hochberg correction, at a threshold of adjusted p below 0.01, was used to find clones that differed between time points or between blood and tumor. TCRdb stores this immuneACCESS table with in-frame sequences only. Part of the clones is absent; in the studies checked, under half of the shortfall reflects unresolved V genes, and no reason is known for the rest. Clonal size and the V and J genes are those of that table, whereas D and trimming came from the DNA. Counted in this sample were roughly 39,000 clones; 80% to 90% of them appeared once. The top ten hold around 1.8% of the sample.

The junction carries 5 bases between V and J, which are trimmed by 0 bases and 1 base respectively. The germline V gene sets CDR1 to MGHRA and CDR2 to YSYEKL. The CDR3 numbers 14 residues from cysteine through phenylalanine. The retained sequence is limited to the CDR3, 42 bases, with the frame set at the first base. This chain joins TRBV4-1 to TRBJ2-3; the D gene is unclear. This TCR was recovered from a man in his sixties with urothelial cancer. Sequenced material: PBMCs, taken around atezolizumab (anti-PD-L1) treatment. The sequenced DNA: TGCGCCAGCAGCCAAGAGGCGGGCACAGATACGCAGTATTTT. Its translation is CASSQEAGTDTQYF.